The sequence of this TCR beta chain was determined in a study of a mutant IDH1 vaccine in newly diagnosed glioma. Study details: Eight vaccinations were given in weeks 1, 3, 5, 7, 11, 15, 19 and 23. Patients under treatment included about 60% males and around 38% females and had a mean age of approximately 40 years. The therapy given earlier, which was standard therapy, consisted of radiotherapy, temozolomide, or both, and most of the patients received both. Study-wide points: Vaccine-induced immune responses were detected in 93.3% of patients.

Of note for this clone: Antigen: not known.

Trimming cost V 5 bases and J 7 bases, with 12 bases left between them. The CDR3 is 14 amino acids. CDR1 is SGHTA, CDR2 FQGNSA, per germline. Time point reported: week 5, during vaccination. Vaccination used 300 ug of mutant IDH1 20-mer peptide per dose, with topical imiquimod. Assay used: immunoSEQ multiplex PCR; TCRdb lists only in-frame clones, some missing. The sample holds over 30,000 clones; about four fifths are singletons and the top ten take approximately 24%. The receptor was isolated from a man aged 30 to 45 with glioma. The input for sequencing was PBMCs, taken from a glioma patient whose treatment included an IDH1 peptide vaccine. The V gene is TRBV7-2, the J gene TRBJ1-6; no reliable D call. The CDR3 DNA is TGTGCCAGCAGCCACCGGGCCCTAAATTCACCCCTCCACTTT. Its translation: CASSHRALNSPLHF.